This T cell receptor beta chain originates from a study of blood T cell repertoires in COVID-19. Turning to the study itself: COVID-19 samples from acute and convalescent phases originated in the United States, Italy and Spain. Sources were T cells, B-cell-depleted T cells, or PBMCs; the material itself was cDNA or gDNA.

Only in-frame clones appear in the TCRdb table, and some are missing; sequencing was by immunoSEQ multiplex PCR. The data contain around 160,000 clones, 70% to 90% of them singletons. Germline assignment: CDR1 SGDLS and CDR2 YYNGEE. V gave up 0 bases and J gave up 1 base; unmatched junction bases: 7. The CDR3 runs 17 residues. The source material was peripheral blood. The chain has TRBV9 and TRBJ2-1, with TRBD1 matching 7 bases. This TCR was recovered from a woman aged 60-75 years with COVID-19, enrolled during active disease. The CDR3 is CASSVGDSLSSYNEQFF. The CDR3 nucleotides are TGTGCCAGCAGCGTAGGGGACAGCCTTTCTTCCTACAATGAGCAGTTCTTC.